These 5 T cell receptor beta chains originate from one sample sequenced in a study of cytomegalovirus exposure and HLA in healthy donors. PCR amplification relied on 60 Vbeta primers (plus 13 Jbeta primers). TCRdb keeps only in-frame clones here, not all; method: immunoSEQ multiplex PCR. The data contain about 160,000 clones, 60% to 85% of them singletons. Sequenced sample: PBMCs. The receptors come from a middle-aged woman in good health and CMV-seronegative.

This clone was detected only a few times. V and J are TRBV4-1 and TRBJ1-5; possible D gene TRBD1, 6 bases. The CDR3 length is 16 residues. The V end lost 0 bases, the J end lost 10 bases, and 19 bases lay between the germline ends. CDR1 is MGHRA and CDR2 is YSYEKL in the germline V gene. The CDR3 protein is CASSQEGGAGGFPQHF. The DNA for the CDR3 is TGCGCCAGCAGCCAAGAAGGGGGGGCCGGGGGATTCCCCCAGCATTTT.

This chain uses TRBV5-1 with TRBJ1-2; 8 bases are a match to TRBD1. CDR1 SGHRS and CDR2 YFSETQ come from the germline V gene. CDR3 length: 16 amino acids. The V segment lost 4 bases and the J segment 1 base; nucleotides outside the gene matches: 9. The CDR3 DNA is TGCGCCAGCAGCCGCGGACAGGGTCCTCTTAACTATGGCTACACCTTC. Residues: CASSRGQGPLNYGYTF.

V gene TRBV7-9 combines with J gene TRBJ2-2; D is undetermined. V was pared by 1 base and J by 1 base, with 4 bases between. The CDR3 contains 14 residues. Germline CDR1 SEHNR, CDR2 FQNEAQ (reference sequence). The CDR3 loop reads CASSLGRNTGELFF. CDR3 DNA sequence: TGTGCCAGCAGCTTAGGGAGGAACACCGGGGAGCTGTTTTTT.

The gene calls are TRBV19 and TRBJ1-6, with D possibly TRBD1 on 5 matching bases. Trimming cost V 3 bases and J 8 bases, with 14 bases left between them. This CDR3 spans 15 amino acids. Germline values: CDR1 LNHDA, CDR2 SQIVND (reference sequence). In DNA form, the CDR3 reads TGTGCCAGTAGTATTGATGGGGGGGTGGATTCACCCCTCCACTTT. It specifies CASSIDGGVDSPLHF.

The rearrangement joins TRBV18 to TRBJ1-3; no clear D. This CDR3 region has 16 residues. V dropped 1 base and J dropped 4 bases, with 14 bases sitting between them. Germline CDR1 is KGHSH and CDR2 is LQKENI. The CDR3 protein is CASSPLRRDQGNTIYF. The CDR3 DNA is TGTGCCAGCTCACCACTCCGACGGGATCAAGGAAACACCATATATTTT.